Here is one TCR beta chain with its context. What it recognizes is unknown. This sample stems from a study of vaccination effects on CD4 cells after COVID-19. The overall study: Post-vaccine specimens were collected at a median of 72 days following the second dose.

Investigators separated out CD4+ T cells once 10 days of culture had passed. The cohort was immunized with two doses of either the BNT162b2 or mRNA-1273 vaccine. In germline, CDR1 is KGHSH, CDR2 LQKENI. This CDR3 has 14 residues. Trimming took 4 bases from V and 8 from J; bases not matched to a gene: 3. Sequencing used immunoSEQ multiplex PCR; TCRdb keeps in-frame clones, though not all of them. The sample lists 40,000 to 45,000 clones; around two thirds were seen once. The rearrangement links TRBV18 to TRBJ2-1; 12 bases are a match to TRBD2. The material was CD4+ T cells from PBMCs cultured without peptide, obtained after COVID-19 vaccination. The TCR sequence derives from a human donor who received a COVID-19 vaccine. This chain's CDR3 is CASSLGLAGYEQFF. The CDR3 bases are TGTGCCAGCTCACTCGGACTAGCGGGATATGAGCAGTTCTTC.